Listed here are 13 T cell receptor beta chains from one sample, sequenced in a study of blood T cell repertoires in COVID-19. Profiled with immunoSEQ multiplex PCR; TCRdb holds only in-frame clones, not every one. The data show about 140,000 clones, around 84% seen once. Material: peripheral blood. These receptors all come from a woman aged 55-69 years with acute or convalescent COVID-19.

In DNA form, the CDR3 reads TGTGCCACCAGCAGAGACTTGGAACCGGGACAGTATTCTGGAAACACCATATATTTT. This translates into CATSRDLEPGQYSGNTIYF. The chain combines TRBV15 with TRBJ1-3; 7 bases are a match to TRBD1. The CDR3 runs to 19 residues. Germline-derived CDR1 and CDR2 are LNHNV and YYDKDF (reference sequence). The V and J ends lost 0 bases and 1 base, in that order; junction bases with no gene match: 12. The full variable domain, with the rest looked up from reference TRBV15 and TRBJ1-3, is DAMVIQNPRYQVTQFGKPVTLSCSQTLNHNVMYWYQQKSSQAPKLLFHYYDKDFNNEADTPDNFQSRRPNTSFCFLDIRSPGLGDTAMYLCATSRDLEPGQYSGNTIYFGEGSWLTVV.

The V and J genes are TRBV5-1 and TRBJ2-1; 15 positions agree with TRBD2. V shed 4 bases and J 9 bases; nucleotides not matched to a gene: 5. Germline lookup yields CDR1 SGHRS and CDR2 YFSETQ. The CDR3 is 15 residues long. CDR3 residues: CASSVGTSGGPEQFF. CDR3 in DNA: TGCGCCAGCAGCGTAGGGACTAGCGGGGGGCCTGAGCAGTTCTTC.

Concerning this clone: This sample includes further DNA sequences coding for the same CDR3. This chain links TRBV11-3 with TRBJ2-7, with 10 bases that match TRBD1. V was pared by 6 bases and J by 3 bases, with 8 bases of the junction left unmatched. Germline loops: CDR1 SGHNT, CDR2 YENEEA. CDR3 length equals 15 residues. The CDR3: CASSYRRDRGYEQYF. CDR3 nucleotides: TGTGCCAGCAGTTATCGCCGGGACAGGGGCTACGAGCAGTACTTC.

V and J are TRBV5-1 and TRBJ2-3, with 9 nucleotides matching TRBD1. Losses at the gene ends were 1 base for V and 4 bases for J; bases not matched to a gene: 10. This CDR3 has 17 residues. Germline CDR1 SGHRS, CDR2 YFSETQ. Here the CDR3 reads CASSLNGVRDRADTQYF. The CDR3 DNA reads TGCGCCAGCAGCTTGAACGGGGTACGGGACAGGGCAGATACGCAGTATTTT. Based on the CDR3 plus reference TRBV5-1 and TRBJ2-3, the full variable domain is KAGVTQTPRYLIKTRGQQVTLSCSPISGHRSVSWYQQTPGQGLQFLFEYFSETQRNKGNFPGRFSGRQFSNSRSEMNVSTLELGDSALYLCASSLNGVRDRADTQYFGPGTRLTVL.

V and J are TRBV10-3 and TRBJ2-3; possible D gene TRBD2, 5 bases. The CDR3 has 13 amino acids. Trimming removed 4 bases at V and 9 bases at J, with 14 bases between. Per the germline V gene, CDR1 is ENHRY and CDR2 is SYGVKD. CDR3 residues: CAISAGSGETQYF. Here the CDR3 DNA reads TGTGCCATCAGTGCGGGCTCCGGGGAGACGCAGTATTTT.

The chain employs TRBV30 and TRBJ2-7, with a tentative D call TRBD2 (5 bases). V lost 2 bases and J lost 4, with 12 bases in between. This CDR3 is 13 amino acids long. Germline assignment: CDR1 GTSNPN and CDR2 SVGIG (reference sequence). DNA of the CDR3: TGTGCCTGGAGTCGGAGGAAAGAGTACGAGCAGTACTTC. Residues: CAWSRRKEYEQYF. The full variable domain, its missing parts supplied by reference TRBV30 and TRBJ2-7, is SQTIHQWPATLVQPVGSPLSLECTVEGTSNPNLYWYRQAAGRGLQLLFYSVGIGQISSEVPQNLSASRPQDRQFILSSKKLLLSDSGFYLCAWSRRKEYEQYFGPGTRLTVT.

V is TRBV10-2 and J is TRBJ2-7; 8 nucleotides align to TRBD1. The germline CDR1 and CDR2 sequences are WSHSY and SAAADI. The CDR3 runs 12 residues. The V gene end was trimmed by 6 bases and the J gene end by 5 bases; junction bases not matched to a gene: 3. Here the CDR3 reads CASSETGDEQYF. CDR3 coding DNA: TGCGCCAGCAGCGAGACAGGGGACGAGCAGTACTTC.

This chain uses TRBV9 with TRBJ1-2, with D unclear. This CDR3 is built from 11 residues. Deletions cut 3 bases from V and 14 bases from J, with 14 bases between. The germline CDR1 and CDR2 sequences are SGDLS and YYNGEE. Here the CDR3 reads CASSGFLRWTF. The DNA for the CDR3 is TGTGCCAGCAGCGGGTTTCTCCGGTGGACCTTC.

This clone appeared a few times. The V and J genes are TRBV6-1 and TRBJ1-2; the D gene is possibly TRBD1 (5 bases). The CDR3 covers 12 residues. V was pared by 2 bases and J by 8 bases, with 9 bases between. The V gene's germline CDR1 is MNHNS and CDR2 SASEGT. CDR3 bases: TGTGCCAGCAGTGAACAGGGATGGGGCTACACCTTC. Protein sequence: CASSEQGWGYTF.

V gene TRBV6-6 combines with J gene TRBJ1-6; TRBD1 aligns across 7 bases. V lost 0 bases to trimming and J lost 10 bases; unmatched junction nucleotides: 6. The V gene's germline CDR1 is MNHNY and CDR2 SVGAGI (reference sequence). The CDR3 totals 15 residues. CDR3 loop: CASSYSRDRGSPLHF. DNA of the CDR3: TGTGCCAGCAGTTACTCCCGGGACAGAGGCTCACCCCTCCACTTT.

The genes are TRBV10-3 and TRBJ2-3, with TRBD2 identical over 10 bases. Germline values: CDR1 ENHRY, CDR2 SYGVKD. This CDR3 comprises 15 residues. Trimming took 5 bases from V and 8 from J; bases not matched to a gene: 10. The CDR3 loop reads CAISTSGASKGTQYF. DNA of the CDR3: TGTGCCATCAGTACTAGCGGGGCCAGTAAGGGTACGCAGTATTTT.

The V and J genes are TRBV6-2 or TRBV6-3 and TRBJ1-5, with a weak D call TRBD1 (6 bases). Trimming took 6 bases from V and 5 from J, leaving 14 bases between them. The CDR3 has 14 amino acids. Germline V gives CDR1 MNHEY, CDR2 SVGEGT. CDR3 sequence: CASSLHREYQPQHF. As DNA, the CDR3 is TGTGCCAGCAGCCTCCACAGGGAATATCAGCCCCAGCATTTT.

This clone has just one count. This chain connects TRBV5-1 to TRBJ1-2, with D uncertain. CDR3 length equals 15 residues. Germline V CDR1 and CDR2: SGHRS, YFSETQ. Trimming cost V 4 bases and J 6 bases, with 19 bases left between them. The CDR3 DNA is TGCGCCAGCAGCCCACCACCCGGGTTTGGAGATGGCTACACCTTC. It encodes CASSPPPGFGDGYTF.